A single sample is the source of the 28 T cell receptor beta chains below, sequenced in a study of PD-1 blockade in classical Hodgkin lymphoma. All patients relapsed after autologous stem cell transplantation, and brentuximab vedotin exposure varied. Thawed PBMCs underwent magnetic negative selection to yield purified CD4+ T cells. Only in-frame clones appear in the TCRdb table, and some are missing; sequencing was by immunoSEQ multiplex PCR. The sample carries about 13,000 clones, 90% recorded once. This sample comprised CD4+ T cells from blood, obtained at baseline. The receptors derive from a human donor with classical Hodgkin lymphoma.

The chain recombines TRBV19 with TRBJ2-6; no clear D gene. Trimming removed 6 bases at V and 0 bases at J, with 3 bases between. The CDR3 is made up of 13 amino acids. The germline V gene has CDR1 LNHDA and CDR2 SQIVND (reference sequence). DNA for the CDR3: TGTGCCAGTAGGACCTCTGGGGCCAACGTCCTGACTTTC. Amino acids: CASRTSGANVLTF.

This chain joins TRBV6-1 and TRBJ2-5, with D unclear. Germline V gene lookup returns CDR1 MNHNS and CDR2 SASEGT. Trimming took off 3 bases at V and 1 base at J, with 9 bases between the two ends. This CDR3 has 14 amino acids. CDR3 sequence (DNA): TGTGCCAGCAGTGAGAGACACCTCCAAGAGACCCAGTACTTC. Encoded protein: CASSERHLQETQYF.

This chain joins TRBV19 and TRBJ2-1; the D is unclear. V was shortened by 3 bases and J by 9 bases, with 12 bases between the two germline ends. The CDR3 totals 13 residues. Germline assignment: CDR1 LNHDA and CDR2 SQIVND (reference sequence). The CDR3 coding sequence is TGTGCCAGTAGTATTGAGCAAACGGCTGAGCAGTTCTTC. It specifies CASSIEQTAEQFF.

In this sample, this clone turned up once. The chain couples TRBV6-1 to TRBJ2-5; 7 bases line up with TRBD1. The CDR3 loop spans 13 amino acids. In germline, CDR1 is MNHNS, CDR2 SASEGT. The V segment lost 7 bases and the J segment 3 bases; nucleotides outside the gene matches: 5. The DNA of the CDR3 is TGTGCCAGCATTAAGGGGGCTGAAGAGACCCAGTACTTC. Its protein product is CASIKGAEETQYF.

This clone appeared a single time. The V and J genes are TRBV28 and TRBJ1-5; possible D gene TRBD1, 5 bases. Germline CDR1 MDHEN, CDR2 SYDVKM. There are 16 residues in the CDR3. V lost 5 bases and J 7 bases, leaving 21 bases between the germline ends. The chain's CDR3 is CASSQTQTVPIQPQHF. CDR3 nucleotides: TGTGCCAGCAGTCAAACCCAGACAGTCCCTATCCAGCCCCAGCATTTT.

V gene TRBV25-1 combines with J gene TRBJ2-1; 16 nucleotides line up with TRBD2. Trimming took 4 bases from V and 9 from J; bases not matched to a gene: 6. The CDR3 length is 16 residues. Germline V gene sequence: CDR1 MGHDK, CDR2 SYGVNS. The CDR3 region is CASSAPGLAGGLEQFF. CDR3 nucleotides: TGTGCCAGCAGTGCGCCGGGACTAGCGGGGGGGCTTGAGCAGTTCTTC.

A single count supports this clone. CDR3 residues: CASSVVSDTGELFF. As DNA, the CDR3 is TGTGCCAGCAGCGTAGTGAGCGACACCGGGGAGCTGTTTTTT. The V call is TRBV9, the J call TRBJ2-2; D is unclear. CDR1 and CDR2 (germline): SGDLS, YYNGEE. The length of the CDR3 is 14 residues. V gave up 0 bases and J gave up 3 bases, with 6 bases separating them.

J is TRBJ2-2 and V is TRBV18; no definite D call. The ends were cut back, 0 bases at V and 5 bases at J, with 13 bases in the middle. Germline loops: CDR1 KGHSH, CDR2 LQKENI. This CDR3 spans 16 amino acids. The CDR3 loop is CASSPPGTPSTGELFF. CDR3 DNA sequence: TGTGCCAGCTCACCACCGGGAACCCCCTCTACCGGGGAGCTGTTTTTT.

This clone was found a few times. The gene calls are TRBV30 and TRBJ1-2, with 9 positions matching TRBD1. The junction had 3 bases not matched to a gene; V was cut back by 3 bases and J by 4 bases. The CDR3 runs to 13 residues. The germline CDR1 and CDR2 sequences are GTSNPN and SVGIG (reference sequence). DNA for the CDR3: TGTGCCTGGAGGACAGGGGGAGGCTATGGCTACACCTTC. Translating gives CAWRTGGGYGYTF.

This clone was seen a single time. V is TRBV7-8 and J is TRBJ2-7; D remains unclear. Germline assignment: CDR1 SGHVS and CDR2 FQNEAQ. This CDR3 spans 15 amino acids. V was shortened by 1 base and J by 0 bases, with 10 bases between the two germline ends. Here the CDR3 DNA reads TGTGCCAGCAGCTTAGAGGGTTCCCTCTCCTACGAGCAGTACTTC. This sequence encodes CASSLEGSLSYEQYF.

The V and J genes are TRBV11-2 and TRBJ1-1, with D possibly being TRBD1 (5 bases). V was cut by 3 bases and J by 6 bases, with 17 bases left in between. The CDR3 totals 15 residues. Germline CDR1 SGHAT, CDR2 FQNNGV. For the CDR3, the DNA is TGTGCCAGCAGCTTGAACGGCCGACAGTACGCTGAAGCTTTCTTT. It is translated as CASSLNGRQYAEAFF.

The table lists this clone with a count of one. The V and J genes are TRBV18 and TRBJ2-7; D possibly corresponds to TRBD2 (5 bases). The CDR3 runs 14 residues. V was pared by 1 base and J by 4 bases, with 11 bases between. Germline CDR1 reads KGHSH; CDR2 reads LQKENI. The CDR3 DNA sequence: TGTGCCAGCTCACCACAGGCCGGGGAATACGAGCAGTACTTC. Translating gives CASSPQAGEYEQYF.

The chain uses TRBV19 and TRBJ1-4; D remains unclear. The germline gives CDR1 LNHDA, CDR2 SQIVND (reference sequence). CDR3 size: 15 residues. Trimming pared 1 base from V and 2 bases from J, leaving 8 bases between. In DNA, the CDR3 is TGTGCCAGTAGTATAGGATCTGGGACTAATGAAAAACTGTTTTTT. It is translated as CASSIGSGTNEKLFF. Complete variable domain (other parts from reference TRBV19 and TRBJ1-4): DGGITQSPKYLFRKEGQNVTLSCEQNLNHDAMYWYRQDPGQGLRLIYYSQIVNDFQKGDIAEGYSVSREKKESFPLTVTSAQKNPTAFYLCASSIGSGTNEKLFFGSGTQLSVL.

The chain carries TRBV7-9 and TRBJ1-1; D call uncertain. This CDR3 region has 14 residues. V was trimmed by 4 bases and J by 1 base, leaving 10 bases between them. Germline V gene lookup returns CDR1 SEHNR and CDR2 FQNEAQ (reference sequence). CDR3: CASSSRTGNTEAFF. Here the CDR3 DNA reads TGTGCCAGCAGCTCCCGGACGGGGAACACTGAAGCTTTCTTT.

The CDR3 nucleotides are TGTGCCAGCAGTTTATTCGGCTTGGGACAGGGGGCAAACGAGCAGTACTTC. Translating it yields CASSLFGLGQGANEQYF. The V gene is TRBV28, the J gene TRBJ2-7, with 12 bases matching TRBD1. V lost 1 base to trimming and J lost 5 bases; unmatched junction nucleotides: 9. The CDR3 is made up of 17 amino acids. Germline assignment: CDR1 MDHEN and CDR2 SYDVKM.

The chain recombines TRBV19 with TRBJ1-3; TRBD1 agrees at 7 bases. The V and J ends lost 4 bases and 2 bases, in that order; junction bases with no gene match: 5. From germline, CDR1 is LNHDA and CDR2 SQIVND (reference sequence). CDR3 length equals 15 residues. CDR3 protein: CASSTETGTGNTIYF. The CDR3 region has the DNA TGTGCCAGTAGTACCGAGACAGGGACTGGAAACACCATATATTTT.

This rearrangement joins TRBV7-2 to TRBJ1-6; the D is unclear. Trimming shortened V by 4 bases and J by 7 bases, and 14 bases separated the two germline ends. CDR1 and CDR2 from the germline V gene are SGHTA and FQGNSA. The CDR3 contains 15 residues. CDR3: CASSSGILLNSPLHF. DNA of the CDR3: TGTGCCAGCAGCTCCGGGATTCTACTAAATTCACCCCTCCACTTT. The full variable domain, in which reference TRBV7-2 and TRBJ1-6 provide the parts outside the CDR3, is GAGVSQSPSNKVTEKGKDVELRCDPISGHTALYWYRQSLGQGLEFLIYFQGNSAPDKSGLPSDRFSAERTGGSVSTLTIQRTQQEDSAVYLCASSSGILLNSPLHFGNGTRLTVT.

V is TRBV5-5 and J is TRBJ2-7; 10 bases fit TRBD1. Germline-derived CDR1 and CDR2 are SGHKS and YYEKEE (reference sequence). The length of the CDR3 is 16 residues. V shed 2 bases, J shed 4 bases, and the junction held 9 bases outside the gene matches. CDR3 protein: CASSFQMRQGAYEQYF. In DNA form, the CDR3 reads TGTGCCAGCAGCTTTCAAATGAGACAGGGGGCTTACGAGCAGTACTTC.

This chain uses TRBV2 with TRBJ2-7; 13 positions match TRBD2. The germline gives CDR1 SNHLY, CDR2 FYNNEI. The CDR3 loop spans 16 amino acids. V dropped 3 bases and J dropped 5; count of bases not matched to a gene: 7. This CDR3 reads CASSDTGLAGSHEQYF. In DNA form, the CDR3 reads TGTGCCAGCAGTGATACGGGACTAGCGGGATCCCACGAGCAGTACTTC.

This sequence joins TRBV5-5 and TRBJ2-1; 7 positions match TRBD2. The CDR3 has 11 residues. Unmatched junction bases numbered 2, after V lost 1 base and J lost 13 bases. Per germline, CDR1 SGHKS and CDR2 YYEKEE (reference sequence). CDR3 nucleotide sequence: TGTGCCAGCAGCTTGCGGGAGGCCCAGTTCTTC. Translation gives CASSLREAQFF.

This clone was counted once. This chain uses TRBV30 with TRBJ2-6, with TRBD2 as a possible D gene (6 bases). Trimming stripped 2 bases from V and 2 bases from J, with 10 bases between. The CDR3 spans 15 residues. The germline gives CDR1 GTSNPN, CDR2 SVGIG (reference sequence). The CDR3 nucleotides are TGTGCCTGGAGTCAGGTAGCGGCTGGGGCCAACGTCCTGACTTTC. Its translation is CAWSQVAAGANVLTF.

V usage is TRBV6-5 and J usage is TRBJ2-1; D is undetermined. The CDR3 totals 15 residues. Germline loops: CDR1 MNHEY, CDR2 SVGAGI. V lost 3 bases and J 4 bases, leaving 13 bases between the germline ends. This CDR3 reads CASSYVRKGYNEQFF. CDR3 DNA sequence: TGTGCCAGCAGTTATGTCCGCAAAGGGTACAATGAGCAGTTCTTC.

This sequence joins TRBV4-1 and TRBJ2-5, with a possible D match to TRBD2 (5 bases). Germline CDR1 and CDR2: MGHRA and YSYEKL. V shed 2 bases and J shed 2 bases, with 12 bases lying between them. This CDR3 is 15 amino acids long. The CDR3: CASSQPRTSQETQYF. CDR3 DNA sequence: TGCGCCAGCAGCCAACCACGGACTTCGCAAGAGACCCAGTACTTC.

This chain links TRBV27 with TRBJ2-4, with D perhaps matching TRBD1 (5 bases). This CDR3 comprises 14 residues. With 6 bases removed from V and 5 bases from J, the gap between germline ends came to 14 bases. CDR1 MNHEY and CDR2 SMNVEV come from the germline V gene (reference sequence). The CDR3 DNA reads TGTGCCAGCAGCTCCTCTCTGGGGCAAAACATTCAGTACTTC. Its protein product is CASSSSLGQNIQYF.

This chain joins TRBV7-8 and TRBJ1-2, with 9 bases matching TRBD1. The germline V gene encodes CDR1 SGHVS and CDR2 FQNEAQ. CDR3 length equals 15 residues. Losses at the gene ends were 1 base for V and 4 bases for J; bases not matched to a gene: 4. For the CDR3, the DNA is TGTGCCAGCAGCTTAGACAGGGGGCAGGGCTATGGCTACACCTTC. It specifies CASSLDRGQGYGYTF. Using reference TRBV7-8 and TRBJ1-2 for the parts outside the CDR3, the full variable domain is GAGVSQSPRYKVAKRGQDVALRCDPISGHVSLFWYQQALGQGPEFLTYFQNEAQLDKSGLPSDRFFAERPEGSVSTLKIQRTQQEDSAVYLCASSLDRGQGYGYTFGSGTRLTVV.

The chain recombines TRBV28 with TRBJ2-1; TRBD2 matches at 10 bases. Germline V gene lookup returns CDR1 MDHEN and CDR2 SYDVKM. Trimming at V came to 3 bases and at J to 6 bases, leaving 5 bases not matched to a gene. The length of the CDR3 is 15 residues. The CDR3 spells CASSFPSGGINEQFF. CDR3 DNA: TGTGCCAGCAGTTTTCCTAGCGGGGGAATCAATGAGCAGTTCTTC.

The chain combines TRBV18 with TRBJ2-2; 7 bases match TRBD2. The CDR3 is 16 residues long. V was pared by 3 bases and J by 0 bases, with 4 bases of the junction left unmatched. Per germline, CDR1 KGHSH and CDR2 LQKENI. For the CDR3, the DNA is TGTGCCAGCTCACCCACCGGGACTACGAACACCGGGGAGCTGTTTTTT. Amino acids: CASSPTGTTNTGELFF.

The rearrangement uses TRBV15 and TRBJ2-1; D remains ambiguous. Per the germline V gene, CDR1 is LNHNV and CDR2 is YYDKDF (reference sequence). The CDR3 consists of 14 residues. Between the trimmed V and J ends, which lost 9 bases and 1 base, there was a span of 13 bases. The CDR3 is CATRPGPSYNEQFF. As DNA, the CDR3 is TGTGCCACGAGACCAGGTCCTTCCTACAATGAGCAGTTCTTC.